These T cell receptor beta chains were read from a single sample in a study of spatial heterogeneity in lung cancer. MiXCR was run by TCRdb on the 5' RACE reads, yielding one entry per CDR3 protein. Among over 9,000 distinct CDR3 sequences listed, approximately 11% were seen once. The sequenced sample was lung tumor tissue, obtained at surgery. The receptors were gathered from a male donor with early-stage non-small cell lung cancer. The CDR3 runs from the conserved cysteine through the conserved F or W. Fields, in order: J gene, V gene, D gene, clone size, CDR3 DNA, CDR3 protein. A D gene is named only where the DNA matches it firmly. Not all rows give a size; the values are once, few, many and, for expanded clones, a class.

>TRBJ1-6|TRBV15|NA|few
TGTGCCACGAGGGACTCCTATAATTCACCCCTCCACTTT
CATRDSYNSPLHF
>TRBJ2-1|TRBV12-3/TRBV12-4|NA|few
TGTGCCAGCATCTTCTCTGGGGGATACAATGAGCAGTTCTTC
CASIFSGGYNEQFF
>TRBJ1-4|TRBV2|NA|many
TGTGCCAGCAGTCCGGACTATAATGAAAAACTGTTTTTT
CASSPDYNEKLFF
>TRBJ2-1|TRBV7-2|TRBD1|NA
TGTGCCAGCAGGTTTACCGGGACAGGGTACGATGAGCAGTTCTTC
CASRFTGTGYDEQFF
>TRBJ2-3|TRBV6-5|NA|many
TGTGCCAGCAGTTACACCGGGCCGATCACAGATACGCAGTATTTT
CASSYTGPITDTQYF
>TRBJ1-2|TRBV24-1|NA|medium-sized
TGTGCCACCAGTGGGAGGGAAGCTAACTATGGCTACACCTTC
CATSGREANYGYTF
>TRBJ2-5|TRBV10-3|TRBD2|NA
TGTGCCATCAGTGACCGCGGGACTAGGGGGCAAGAGACCCAGTACTTC
CAISDRGTRGQETQYF
>TRBJ2-3|TRBV20-1|NA|many
TGCAGTGCTAGAGGGCCCAGGGACGGTTCAGATACGCAGTATTTT
CSARGPRDGSDTQYF
>TRBJ2-2|TRBV9|NA|medium-sized
TGTGCCAGCAGCGTAGGACCGGGGTTGGACACCGGGGAGCTGTTTTTT
CASSVGPGLDTGELFF
>TRBJ1-1|TRBV29-1|TRBD1|few
TGCAGCGTTCCTGGACAGGCGCGGGGGAACACTGAAGCTTTCTTT
CSVPGQARGNTEAFF
>TRBJ2-1|TRBV7-2|NA|few
TGTGCCAGCAGCTTTAACGGGGGTTCCAATGAGCAGTTCTTC
CASSFNGGSNEQFF
>TRBJ1-2|TRBV7-9|NA|NA
TGTGCCAGCAGCTCTACGAGGGATGGCTACACCTTC
CASSSTRDGYTF
>TRBJ2-2|TRBV5-1|NA|NA
TGCGCCAGCAGTTCCGGGAGAACCGGGGAGCTGTTTTTT
CASSSGRTGELFF
>TRBJ1-4|TRBV29-1|NA|few
TGCAGCGTTGGCAAGGGAGCGGGAGAAAAACTGTTTTTT
CSVGKGAGEKLFF
>TRBJ2-7|TRBV20-1|NA|many
TGCAGTGCTAGAGATGGGACTTTCGGGCAGTACTTC
CSARDGTFGQYF
>TRBJ2-5|TRBV20-1|TRBD2|few
TGCAGTGGTCTAGCGGGGGGACAAGAGACCCAGTACTTC
CSGLAGGQETQYF
>TRBJ1-2|TRBV20-1|NA|NA
TGCAGTGCTAGAGTGACGGCCTATGGCTACACCTTC
CSARVTAYGYTF
>TRBJ2-3|TRBV29-1|NA|few
TGCAGCGCCGCGGGGACAACTAGCACAGATACGCAGTATTTT
CSAAGTTSTDTQYF
>TRBJ1-5|TRBV25-1|NA|many
TGTGCCAGCAGTGAAGATGGCAATCAGCCCCAGCATTTT
CASSEDGNQPQHF
>TRBJ2-3|TRBV19|NA|many
TGTGCCAGTAGTCCCCGGGACCCAATCACAGATACGCAGTATTTT
CASSPRDPITDTQYF
>TRBJ2-1|TRBV15|NA|NA
TGTGCCACCAGCAGAGATTGGAGGAGGGAGCAGTTCTTC
CATSRDWRREQFF
>TRBJ2-1|TRBV6-6|NA|few
TGTGCCAGCAGTTACCACAATGAGCAGTTCTTC
CASSYHNEQFF
>TRBJ2-5|TRBV7-2|NA|many
TGTGCCAGCAGCACTACAGGGTGGGAGACCCAGTACTTC
CASSTTGWETQYF
>TRBJ2-5|TRBV4-3|TRBD2|NA
TGCGCCAGCAGCCGCTCCTACCTAGCGGGGGGAGAGACCCAGTACTTC
CASSRSYLAGGETQYF
>TRBJ2-1|TRBV4-3|NA|NA
TGCGCCAGCAGCCAAGTCTCCTACAATGAGCAGTTCTTC
CASSQVSYNEQFF
>TRBJ1-3|TRBV28|NA|NA
TGTGCCAGCAGCCCTCACGCCTCTGGAAACACCATATATTTT
CASSPHASGNTIYF
>TRBJ1-1|TRBV5-4|NA|few
TGTGCCAGCAGCACCAGGACGGAGGGGAACACTGAAGCTTTCTTT
CASSTRTEGNTEAFF
>TRBJ2-5|TRBV5-1|TRBD2|many
TGCGCCAGCAGCCCGGGACTAGCGGGGGCTCAAGAGACCCAGTACTTC
CASSPGLAGAQETQYF
>TRBJ1-1|TRBV5-1|NA|NA
TGCGCCAGCGGCCTGGACAGCCCCATGAACACTGAAGCTTTCTTT
CASGLDSPMNTEAFF
>TRBJ1-2|TRBV6-1|NA|many
TGTGCCAGCATGACTAGGAACTATGGCTACACCTTC
CASMTRNYGYTF
>TRBJ1-5|TRBV10-1|NA|many
TGCGCCGGCGCCGGTCAGCCCCAGCATTTT
CAGAGQPQHF
>TRBJ2-3|TRBV5-4|NA|many
TGTGCCAGCAGCGCGCGGACAGTTAGCACAGATACGCAGTATTTT
CASSARTVSTDTQYF
>TRBJ2-4|TRBV27|NA|many
TGTGCCAGCAGTCCGGGCGCCACCTATTCCCTTAACATTCAGTACTTC
CASSPGATYSLNIQYF
>TRBJ2-7|TRBV7-2|NA|NA
TGTGCCAGCAGCCTTCAAGACAGGTACGAGCAGTACTTC
CASSLQDRYEQYF
>TRBJ2-6|TRBV15|NA|many
TGTGCCACGCGGACAGATTACTCTGGGGCCAACGTCCTGACTTTC
CATRTDYSGANVLTF
>TRBJ2-3|TRBV7-2|NA|NA
TGTGCCAGCAGCTTCACCGGGACCACCACAGATACGCAGTATTTT
CASSFTGTTTDTQYF
>TRBJ2-4|TRBV18|NA|NA
TGTGCCAGCTCTCCTATTATTGGTGCCAAAAACATTCAGTACTTC
CASSPIIGAKNIQYF
>TRBJ1-4|TRBV5-1|TRBD1|few
TGCGCCAGCAGCCGACAGGGGATGTTGGCTAATGAAAAACTGTTTTTT
CASSRQGMLANEKLFF
>TRBJ2-5|TRBV4-3|NA|NA
TGCGCCAGCAGCCAAGTAGGGGGAGTTGGAGAGACCCAGTACTTC
CASSQVGGVGETQYF
>TRBJ2-7|TRBV28|TRBD2|NA
TGTGCCAGCAGTTCCAATGGGGGGGGACGGAGCTCCTACGAGCAGTACTTC
CASSSNGGGRSSYEQYF
>TRBJ1-1|TRBV20-1|NA|many
TGCAGTGCTAGAGCGGGAGGGCAGCCTGAAGCTTTCTTT
CSARAGGQPEAFF
>TRBJ1-5|TRBV28|NA|large
TGTGCCAGCAGTCCCCTTTCCGACAGGACGGGAGCAAGTCAGCCCCAGCATTTT
CASSPLSDRTGASQPQHF
>TRBJ1-2|TRBV6-5|NA|NA
TGTGCCAGCAGTTACAAAGCCGGGACGGAGGGCTACACCTTC
CASSYKAGTEGYTF
>TRBJ1-6|TRBV18|NA|medium-sized
TGTGCCAGCTCACGCGACGGGGCTTATAATTCACCCCTCCACTTT
CASSRDGAYNSPLHF
>TRBJ2-7|TRBV7-2|TRBD1|many
TGTGCCAGCAGCTTAGTGAGGGACAGAACCTACGAGCAGTACTTC
CASSLVRDRTYEQYF